This T cell receptor beta chain was found in a study of blood T cell repertoires in COVID-19. Study context: The origin of the acute and convalescent COVID-19 samples was the United States, Italy and Spain.

Some clones are missing from TCRdb's copy, which holds only in-frame ones; the method was immunoSEQ multiplex PCR. This sample yields 40,000 to 45,000 clones, of which 80% to 95% are seen a single time; more than 10% belongs to the top ten. The CDR3 extends over 15 amino acids. V lost 4 bases to trimming and J lost 3 bases; unmatched junction nucleotides: 5. Germline V gene sequence: CDR1 SGHDN, CDR2 FVKESK. The rearrangement uses TRBV14 and TRBJ2-1; 8 nucleotides line up with TRBD2. What was sequenced was peripheral blood. This TCR derives from a human donor in a cohort sampled during active COVID-19. The CDR3 sequence is CASSPAGLVYNEQFF. In DNA, the CDR3 is TGTGCCAGCAGCCCCGCGGGACTAGTCTACAATGAGCAGTTCTTC.